Many counts were recorded for the clone carrying this TCR beta chain. Its antigen remains unidentified. Germline CDR1 is SGHDT and CDR2 is YYEEEE. The CDR3 runs to 15 residues. The junction had 6 bases not matched to a gene; V was cut back by 0 bases and J by 7 bases. TCRdb re-called the 5' RACE reads with MiXCR, one entry per CDR3 protein. The sample carries more than 400,000 distinct CDR3 sequences, 5.3% recorded once. This entry belongs to a study of CD8 T cells in ankylosing spondylitis. Regarding the study as a whole: It appeared that ankylosing spondylitis blood was characterized by a TCR beta motif of several highly homologous variants. It was reported that disease-linked clones were significantly enriched in matched ankylosing spondylitis synovial fluid. A number of the motif variants had already been described in reactive arthritis synovial fluid and blood.

Sequencing was carried out using blood, either unsorted or a sorted T cell fraction (not recorded which). The V and J genes are TRBV5-6 and TRBJ2-1, with TRBD2 identical over 8 bases. This TCR came from a male donor with ankylosing spondylitis. The CDR3 DNA sequence: TGTGCCAGCAGCTTGGACCGGGAGGGCGTTAATGAGCAGTTCTTC. It translates to CASSLDREGVNEQFF.